A selection of T cell receptor beta chains follows, all from one sample in a study of T cell repertoires in cytomegalovirus infection. TCRdb recomputed calls from the reads with MiXCR, one row per CDR3 protein. The sample yields 550,000 to 850,000 distinct CDR3 sequences, roughly 33% seen once. These receptors' antigens are unknown. This sample comprised cultured PBMCs, obtained from culture after CMV antigen stimulation. The receptors come from a human donor in good health (CMV status not recorded). Some clones in this sample may be carry-over from other donors' samples. The CDR3 runs from the conserved cysteine through the conserved F or W. The D gene is left open where the match is weak. Not every row has a clone size; where given, it reads once, few, many or a size class.

j_gene | v_gene | abundance | d_gene | CDR3aa | CDR3nt
TRBJ2-7 | TRBV7-2 | few | - | CASSPGGRMGYEQYF | TGTGCCAGCAGCCCCGGGGGGCGTATGGGTTACGAGCAGTACTTC
TRBJ1-6 | TRBV6-1 | - | TRBD1 | CASRKRGPAAWDSPLHF | TGTGCCAGCAGAAAAAGGGGGCCAGCGGCATGGGATTCACCCCTCCACTTT
TRBJ2-2 | TRBV19 | - | - | CASSGQVAGELFF | TGTGCCAGTTCGGGCCAAGTAGCCGGGGAGCTGTTTTTT
TRBJ2-4 | TRBV7-2 | few | TRBD1 | CASSLSGTVKNIQYF | TGTGCCAGCAGCCTATCCGGGACAGTAAAAAACATTCAGTACTTC
TRBJ2-7 | TRBV6-1 | few | - | CASSEFSGAYEQYF | TGTGCCAGCAGTGAGTTCTCAGGGGCCTACGAGCAGTACTTC
TRBJ2-7 | TRBV18 | - | - | CASSPTANYEQYF | TGTGCCAGCTCACCAACAGCGAACTACGAGCAGTACTTC
TRBJ1-5 | TRBV6-1 | - | TRBD1 | CASSYSSTGGDSNQPQHF | TGTGCCAGCAGTTATTCCAGCACAGGGGGCGACTCGAATCAGCCCCAGCATTTT
TRBJ2-1 | TRBV12-3/TRBV12-4 | - | - | CASTQGLLPYNEQFF | TGTGCCAGCACCCAGGGTCTTCTTCCCTACAATGAGCAGTTCTTC
TRBJ2-5 | TRBV12-3/TRBV12-4 | few | - | CASSLGDLGRETQYF | TGTGCCAGCAGTTTAGGTGATTTAGGGCGGGAGACCCAGTACTTC
TRBJ1-1 | TRBV7-2 | many | TRBD1 | CASSLAGQLNTEAFF | TGTGCCAGCAGCTTAGCGGGACAGTTGAACACTGAAGCTTTCTTT
TRBJ1-5 | TRBV20-1 | - | - | CSASNRANQPQHF | TGCAGTGCCTCAAACAGGGCCAATCAGCCCCAGCATTTT
TRBJ1-5 | TRBV5-4 | - | TRBD1 | CASSSTGGSGNQPQHF | TGTGCCAGCAGCTCAACAGGGGGTTCTGGCAATCAGCCCCAGCATTTT
TRBJ2-5 | TRBV20-1 | - | - | CSAPLTGEGETQYF | TGCAGTGCTCCTTTGACGGGGGAAGGTGAGACCCAGTACTTC
TRBJ1-4 | TRBV20-1 | - | - | CSARDRRWTQALNEKLFF | TGCAGTGCTAGAGACCGCAGGTGGACCCAGGCCCTTAATGAAAAACTGTTTTTT
TRBJ2-1 | TRBV12-3/TRBV12-4 | - | - | CASSFPTLIRQNEQFF | TGTGCCAGCAGTTTTCCAACCCTCATTCGCCAAAATGAGCAGTTCTTC
TRBJ2-5 | TRBV6-1 | - | TRBD2 | CASSDLTSLWETQYF | TGTGCCAGCAGTGACCTGACTAGCCTGTGGGAGACCCAGTACTTC
TRBJ1-1 | TRBV6-6 | few | - | CASSTNTEAFF | TGTGCCAGCAGCACGAACACTGAAGCTTTCTTT
TRBJ1-5 | TRBV4-1 | - | - | CASSQEGLSNQPQHF | TGCGCCAGCAGCCAAGAAGGGCTTAGCAATCAGCCCCAGCATTTT
TRBJ1-6 | TRBV6-5 | - | - | CASKGGGNSPLHF | TGTGCCAGCAAGGGAGGGGGAAATTCACCCCTCCACTTT
TRBJ2-3 | TRBV11-2 | - | TRBD2 | CASTTSGGYPDTQYF | TGTGCCAGCACAACTAGCGGGGGATACCCAGATACGCAGTATTTT
TRBJ1-2 | TRBV11-3 | few | - | CASSGAQGRRSYTF | TGTGCCAGCAGCGGCGCCCAGGGGCGGAGGAGCTACACCTTC
TRBJ2-1 | TRBV15 | - | TRBD2 | CATSASGGAGVNEQFF | TGTGCCACCAGCGCTAGCGGGGGGGCTGGTGTCAATGAGCAGTTCTTC
TRBJ2-1 | TRBV7-2 | many | TRBD2 | CASSLSGGRSDEQFF | TGTGCCAGCAGCTTAAGCGGGGGCCGAAGCGATGAGCAGTTCTTC
TRBJ1-1 | TRBV20-1 | - | - | CTTASGRNLNTEAFF | TGCACCACGGCAAGCGGCAGGAATCTGAACACTGAAGCTTTCTTT
TRBJ2-1 | TRBV19 | once | TRBD1 | CASSILTRDRVGNEQFF | TGTGCCAGTAGTATCCTCACCCGGGACAGGGTGGGGAATGAGCAGTTCTTC
TRBJ2-7 | TRBV6-6 | once | - | CASSALPGAHSYEQYF | TGTGCCAGCAGTGCCCTCCCGGGCGCCCACTCCTACGAGCAGTACTTC
TRBJ1-5 | TRBV5-8 | - | - | CASSLVRLYQPQHF | TGTGCCAGCAGCTTGGTCCGTCTTTATCAGCCCCAGCATTTT
TRBJ1-2 | TRBV5-4 | - | TRBD1 | CASSSPGTGYGTF | TGTGCCAGCAGCTCACCCGGGACAGGGTATGGTACCTTC
TRBJ1-1 | TRBV6-5 | - | - | CASSTRGGVEAFF | TGTGCCAGCAGTACCCGAGGAGGGGTGGAAGCTTTCTTT
TRBJ2-4 | TRBV3-1 | - | TRBD2 | CASSPTGTSHIQYF | TGTGCCAGCAGCCCCACCGGGACTAGCCACATTCAGTACTTC
TRBJ2-6 | TRBV9 | once | TRBD2 | CASSVARAGGHGANVLTF | TGTGCCAGCAGCGTAGCTCGAGCGGGGGGGCACGGGGCCAACGTCCTGACTTTC